This TCR beta chain was recovered during a study of T cell repertoires in cytomegalovirus infection (dated by TCRdb to the late 2010s). General notes on the study: The peptide stimulations were aimed at well-studied HLA-B-restricted epitopes as well as recently identified HLA-C-restricted CMV epitopes, whose presentation resists viral immunomodulation. The HLA type of each donor mattered for the analysis, because public TCR beta signatures pointed to carriage of CMV infection along with the matching HLA type.

The instrument was an Illumina HiSeq 1500. TCRdb ran its own pipeline on the public reads, namely fastp trimming at Q25 and MiXCR clone calling, and kept in-frame beta chains. Records with the same CDR3 protein are collapsed into one entry carrying the most frequent genes and DNA. This sample gives around 900,000 distinct CDR3 sequences in total; around 31% of them show up just once. Around an eighth of the sample is taken by the ten largest. On the study overall, not on this receptor specifically: In both this cohort and an independent roughly 350-donor cohort, the cumulative frequency of public TCR beta family members distinguished carriers of CMV infection plus the relevant HLA type. The ex vivo response was dominated by HLA-C-restricted CMV-specific TCR beta clonotypes, which also provided the single most frequent clonotype in two of eight donors.

The sample's treatment or condition, from its label and the paper: in vitro stimulation with specific CMV peptide epitopes to enrich CMV-specific T cells. V gives up 2 bases and J gives up 0 bases, and the segment between their germline ends measures 11 bases. Its CDR3 holds 16 amino acids, cysteine through phenylalanine. Only CDR3 DNA is held: 48 bases, read in frame from base 1. Via the germline V gene, CDR1 is MGHRA and CDR2 YSYEKL. This clonotype occurred a few times. No cognate antigen has been identified for it. One base away there is no much larger clone; base qualities are not given. The starting material was cultured CD8+ T cells from PBMCs, obtained from culture after CMV antigen stimulation. This clonotype was sampled from a human donor in good health (CMV status not recorded). Some clones in this sample may be carry-over from other donors' samples. The V and J segments used are TRBV4-1 and TRBJ2-1; the D gene remains uncertain. The sequenced DNA: TGCGCCAGCAGCCAAACCGACCCGAGCTCCTACAATGAGCAGTTCTTC. This sequence encodes CASSQTDPSSYNEQFF.